This TCR beta chain was recovered during a study of PD-L1 blockade in urothelial cancer. The wider study: Investigators checked blood 3 weeks (second dose) and 6 weeks after treatment start.

Measured with immunoSEQ multiplex PCR; TCRdb has only the in-frame clones, and not every one. Counted here are 55,000 to 70,000 clones, roughly 80% occurring once; the ten biggest clones make up 3.5% to 5.5%. The germline V gene has CDR1 MDHEN and CDR2 SYDVKM. Trimming stripped 4 bases from V and 9 bases from J, with 25 bases between. The CDR3 sequence is 17 residues long. The gene calls are TRBV28 and TRBJ2-1, with a weak D call TRBD2 (6 bases). This TCR came from a man in his 70s with urothelial cancer. Material: PBMCs, obtained around atezolizumab (anti-PD-L1) treatment. The DNA of the CDR3 is TGTGCCAGCAGTTATCCTATCGCGGGACTCCCAATGAGTGAGCAGTTCTTC. Translated, it gives CASSYPIAGLPMSEQFF.